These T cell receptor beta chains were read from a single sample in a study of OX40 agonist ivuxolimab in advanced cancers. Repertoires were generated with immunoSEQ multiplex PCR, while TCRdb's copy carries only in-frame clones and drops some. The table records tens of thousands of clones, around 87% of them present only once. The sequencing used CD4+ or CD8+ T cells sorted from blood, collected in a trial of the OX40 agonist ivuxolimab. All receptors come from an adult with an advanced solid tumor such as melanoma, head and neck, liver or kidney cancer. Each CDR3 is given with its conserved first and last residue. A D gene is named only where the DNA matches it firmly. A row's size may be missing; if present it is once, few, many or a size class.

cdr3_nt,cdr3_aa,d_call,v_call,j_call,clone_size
TGTGCCACCAGCAGACAGGAAGATACGCAGTATTTT,CATSRQEDTQYF,.,TRBV15,TRBJ2-3,.
TGTGCCAGCAGACCGGGGCAGGGGTCTCCCGGGGAGCTGTTTTTT,CASRPGQGSPGELFF,.,TRBV9,TRBJ2-2,.
TGCGCCAGCAGCACAGGGGGCCAAGAGACCCAGTACTTC,CASSTGGQETQYF,TRBD1,TRBV5-1,TRBJ2-5,.
TGTGCCAGCAAAGGGGGACATGACTCTGGAAACACCATATATTTT,CASKGGHDSGNTIYF,.,TRBV28,TRBJ1-3,.
TGTGCCAGCAGTGAACTGGGCTTTGACGTCCTGACTTTC,CASSELGFDVLTF,.,TRBV2,TRBJ2-6,.
TGCAGCGTTGTTCGGACAGGGTCCGAGACCCAGTACTTC,CSVVRTGSETQYF,TRBD1,TRBV29-1,TRBJ2-5,.
TGCGCCAGCAGCTTGGGGTTCGGCTCCTCTGGGGCCAACGTCCTGACTTTC,CASSLGFGSSGANVLTF,.,TRBV5-1,TRBJ2-6,.
TGTGCCTTCAGGGGGGATAAAGAGACCCAGTACTTC,CAFRGDKETQYF,.,TRBV27,TRBJ2-5,once
TGTGCCAGCTCACCACGTGGGGTAGCGAATGAGCAGTTCTTC,CASSPRGVANEQFF,.,TRBV18,TRBJ2-1,.
TGTGCCAGCAGTTTAGGGCAGGTCGGCTCTGAAGCTTTCTTT,CASSLGQVGSEAFF,.,TRBV27,TRBJ1-1,.
TGTGCCAGCAGCTTAGCGGGTGGGAACACTAAAGCTTTCTTT,CASSLAGGNTKAFF,.,TRBV11-1,TRBJ1-1,.
TGTGCCAGCAGCCCTGGAGGGGACAACTATGGCTACACCTTC,CASSPGGDNYGYTF,.,TRBV5-4,TRBJ1-2,.
TGTGCCAGCAGCGTAGGGGACTTGGATACGCAGTATTTT,CASSVGDLDTQYF,.,TRBV11-2,TRBJ2-3,.
TGTGCCAGCAGTTTGGGACTAGGCGGAGATACGCAGTATTTT,CASSLGLGGDTQYF,TRBD2,TRBV7-2,TRBJ2-3,.
TGTGCCAGCAGCTTAGAGGGACAGTCCAAAAACATTCAGTACTTC,CASSLEGQSKNIQYF,.,TRBV21-1,TRBJ2-4,.
TGTGCCAGCAGCCCCCGGACTAGCGGGGCCTACAATGAGCAGTTCTTC,CASSPRTSGAYNEQFF,TRBD2,TRBV7-2,TRBJ2-1,.
TGCGCCAGCAGTGATAAACCGGGAGGCACAGATACGCAGTATTTT,CASSDKPGGTDTQYF,.,TRBV10-1,TRBJ2-3,.
TGTGCCAGCAGCTCCCTGGCAGGGAAGGCCTACGAGCAGTACTTC,CASSSLAGKAYEQYF,.,TRBV11-2,TRBJ2-7,.
TGTGCCAGCAGCGTTTTCGACAGCCCCACTGAAGCTTTCTTT,CASSVFDSPTEAFF,.,TRBV9,TRBJ1-1,.
TGTGCCAGCAGCTTGACTAGCGGGATTCCCCTCTTGTACGAGCAGTACTTC,CASSLTSGIPLLYEQYF,TRBD2,TRBV7-2,TRBJ2-7,.
TGTGCCAGTAATAGCAATCAGCCCCAGCATTTT,CASNSNQPQHF,.,TRBV28,TRBJ1-5,.
TGTGCCAGCAGCCATCTGAGGGATAGCGGGATCTCCTACAATGAGCAGTTCTTC,CASSHLRDSGISYNEQFF,TRBD2,TRBV14,TRBJ2-1,.
TGTGCTAGTGGTCCTGGTTATGGCACAGATACGCAGTATTTT,CASGPGYGTDTQYF,.,TRBV12-5,TRBJ2-3,.
TGTGCCAGCAGTAAGACCAGGGGGCCTATCTACGAGCAGTACTTC,CASSKTRGPIYEQYF,TRBD1,TRBV28,TRBJ2-7,few
TGTGCCAGCAGCTTAGGGCTAGCGGGATACAATGAGCAGTTCTTC,CASSLGLAGYNEQFF,TRBD2,TRBV7-9,TRBJ2-1,.
TGCGCCAGCAGCTCTAATCCGGGACTAGCGAGGGGGGAGCTGTTTTTT,CASSSNPGLARGELFF,TRBD2,TRBV5-1,TRBJ2-2,.
TGTGCCAGCAGTGAAGGTTGGGGTTCCTCCTGGGGCTACACCTTC,CASSEGWGSSWGYTF,.,TRBV6-1,TRBJ1-2,.
TGTGCCAGCAGCTTAGCGGGTGCGACAGGGGGCCTCGAGCAGTACTTC,CASSLAGATGGLEQYF,TRBD1,TRBV11-3,TRBJ2-7,once
TGTGCCAGCAGTGATTTGGACAGGGGGTTTAGCAATCAGCCCCAGCATTTT,CASSDLDRGFSNQPQHF,TRBD1,TRBV2,TRBJ1-5,.
TGTGCCAGCAGTCCATGGCGGGGGGAGGACAGCGGGATTAGAAAATACAATGAGCAGTTCTTC,CASSPWRGEDSGIRKYNEQFF,TRBD2,TRBV28,TRBJ2-1,.
TGTGCCAGCAGACCTAGCGGCAACACAGATACGCAGTATTTT,CASRPSGNTDTQYF,TRBD2,TRBV11-2,TRBJ2-3,once
TGCGCCAGCAGCTTGGCCCCCGGCCCGGATCAGCCCCAGCATTTT,CASSLAPGPDQPQHF,.,TRBV5-1,TRBJ1-5,.
TGTGCCAGCAGCCAAGCGGTTGGGGGCGCAGATACGCAGTATTTT,CASSQAVGGADTQYF,.,TRBV4-2,TRBJ2-3,.
TGTGCCAGCAGCTTATTATTAATCACAGATACGCAGTATTTT,CASSLLLITDTQYF,.,TRBV11-2,TRBJ2-3,.
TGTGCCAGCAGTTCCGGGACAGTCTACGAGCAGTACTTC,CASSSGTVYEQYF,TRBD1,TRBV6-5,TRBJ2-7,.
TGTGCCAGCAGTTTATTTTACAGAAATAAGAACACTGAAGCTTTCTTT,CASSLFYRNKNTEAFF,.,TRBV27,TRBJ1-1,.
TGTGCCAGCAGCGTAGGAAGTAGTTCATACAATGAGCAGTTCTTC,CASSVGSSSYNEQFF,.,TRBV9,TRBJ2-1,.
TGTGCCAGTAGTCTGACGGTAGATAATTCACCCCTCCACTTT,CASSLTVDNSPLHF,.,TRBV19,TRBJ1-6,.
TGTGCCAGCACCACGACAGGGCGAAGAACTGAAGCTTTCTTT,CASTTTGRRTEAFF,TRBD1,TRBV5-4,TRBJ1-1,once
TGTGCCAGCGGCCTTCAGGGTAAAGGTGGCTACACCTTC,CASGLQGKGGYTF,.,TRBV2,TRBJ1-2,.
TGTGCCACCAGCAGAGAGTCCGGAGAGACCCAGTACTTC,CATSRESGETQYF,.,TRBV15,TRBJ2-5,.
TGCGCCAGCAGCCAGACCGGAGGTGAAAAACTGTTTTTT,CASSQTGGEKLFF,.,TRBV4-1,TRBJ1-4,.
TGTGCCAGTAGTACGGACAGGGGTGGCACAGATACGCAGTATTTT,CASSTDRGGTDTQYF,TRBD1,TRBV19,TRBJ2-3,.
TGTGCCAGCAGCGTAGCGGTAGCCGGGGAGCTGTTTTTT,CASSVAVAGELFF,.,TRBV9,TRBJ2-2,once
TGCGCCAGCAATGAGGCGACTGGCTCGAACACCGGGGAGCTGTTTTTT,CASNEATGSNTGELFF,.,TRBV10-2,TRBJ2-2,.
TGTGCCAGCTCACCACTGGCAGTCAAGGTCTCTGAAGCTTTCTTT,CASSPLAVKVSEAFF,.,TRBV18,TRBJ1-1,.
TGTGCCAGCAGCTACCCCCCGGGATCCTCCCTTTACAATGAGCAGTTCTTC,CASSYPPGSSLYNEQFF,.,TRBV7-2,TRBJ2-1,.
TGTGCCAGTAGTATACTAGCGTCCCGCACAGATACGCAGTATTTT,CASSILASRTDTQYF,.,TRBV19,TRBJ2-3,.
TGTGCCAGTAGTATAAGGGAATGGGGATCTGGGGCCAACGTCCTGACTTTC,CASSIREWGSGANVLTF,.,TRBV19,TRBJ2-6,once
TGCGCCAGCAGTCAAGGGACTCTCAGGAACACCGGGGAGCTGTTTTTT,CASSQGTLRNTGELFF,.,TRBV23-1,TRBJ2-2,.
TGTGCCAGCAGCCTAAGACTAGCGGGATTCACAGATACGCAGTATTTT,CASSLRLAGFTDTQYF,TRBD2,TRBV7-8,TRBJ2-3,.
TGTGCCACCTGGGCAGGGGGAATCGGGGAGCAGTACTTC,CATWAGGIGEQYF,TRBD1,TRBV6-5,TRBJ2-7,.
TGTGCCAGCAGCCCGGGGTGGGACTACAACACAGATACGCAGTATTTT,CASSPGWDYNTDTQYF,TRBD2,TRBV11-3,TRBJ2-3,.
TGTGCCAGCAGCGCTGGACTAGCGGATAAAGGCTACGAGCAGTACTTC,CASSAGLADKGYEQYF,TRBD2,TRBV7-8,TRBJ2-7,few
TGTGCCGTCGACAGACTAGCGGGATCCGGGGAGCTGTTTTTT,CAVDRLAGSGELFF,TRBD2,TRBV10-3,TRBJ2-2,.
TGTGCCAGCACCCCAGAGGGGTCAAACACAGATACGCAGTATTTT,CASTPEGSNTDTQYF,.,TRBV11-3,TRBJ2-3,.
TGTGCCAGCAGAATTACCTCTGGGGCCAACGTCCTGACTTTC,CASRITSGANVLTF,.,TRBV6-5,TRBJ2-6,once
TGTGCCAGCGACCCTTACCCCAGGGGGATCAGCAATCAGCCCCAGCATTTT,CASDPYPRGISNQPQHF,TRBD1,TRBV28,TRBJ1-5,.
TGTGCCAGCAGCCCTCTCGGGGGGCGATCCTATTTGGGATCGCTGTACTTC,CASSPLGGRSYLGSLYF,.,TRBV11-2,TRBJ2-7,.
TGTGCCAGCAGTGAATCGCCAGGGCCCTATGGCTACACCTTC,CASSESPGPYGYTF,.,TRBV25-1,TRBJ1-2,.